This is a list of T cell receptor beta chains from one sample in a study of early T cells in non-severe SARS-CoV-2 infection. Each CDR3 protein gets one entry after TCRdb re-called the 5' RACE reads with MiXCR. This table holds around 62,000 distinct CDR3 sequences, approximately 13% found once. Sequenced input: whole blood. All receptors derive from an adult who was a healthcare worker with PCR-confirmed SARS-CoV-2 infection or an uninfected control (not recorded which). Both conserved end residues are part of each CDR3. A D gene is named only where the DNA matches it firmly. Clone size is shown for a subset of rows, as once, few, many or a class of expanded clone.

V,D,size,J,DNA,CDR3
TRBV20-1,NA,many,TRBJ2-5,TGCAGTGCCTATACAGTCTACCAAGAGACCCAGTACTTC,CSAYTVYQETQYF
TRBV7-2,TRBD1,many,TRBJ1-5,TGTGCCAGCAGCCTTCAGGGGGGGAATCAGCCCCAGCATTTT,CASSLQGGNQPQHF
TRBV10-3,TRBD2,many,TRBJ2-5,TGTGCCATCAGTGACCCGGGTCTAGCGGAAGAGACCCAGTACTTC,CAISDPGLAEETQYF
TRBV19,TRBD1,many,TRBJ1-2,TGTGCCAGTAGTCTCACGAGGTCGGACAGGAAATATGGCTACACCTTC,CASSLTRSDRKYGYTF
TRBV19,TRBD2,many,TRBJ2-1,TGTGCCAGTATAGGACTAGCGGGAGGGAGAAATGAGCAGTTCTTC,CASIGLAGGRNEQFF
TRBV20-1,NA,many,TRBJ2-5,TGCAGTGCTAGAGATCTCGAGTTGGACGGACGCGCTAACAAAGAGACCCAGTACTTC,CSARDLELDGRANKETQYF
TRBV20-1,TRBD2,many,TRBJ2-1,TGCAGTGCTAGAGACCACAGGGGAAGGGGACTAGCGGGATTATACAATGAGCAGTTCTTC,CSARDHRGRGLAGLYNEQFF
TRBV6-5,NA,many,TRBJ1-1,TGTGCCAGCAGTAATCTGGACACTGAAGCTTTCTTT,CASSNLDTEAFF
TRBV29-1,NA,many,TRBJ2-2,TGCAGCGCGCAGGGGTCCGGGGAGCTGTTTTTT,CSAQGSGELFF
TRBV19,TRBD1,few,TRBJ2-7,TGTGCCAGTAGTAAGTTGTCGACAGGGGCCTACGAGCAGTACTTC,CASSKLSTGAYEQYF
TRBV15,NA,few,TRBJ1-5,TGTGCCACCAGCAGAGATCGCGGGTTCGTAGCTCAGCCCCAGCATTTT,CATSRDRGFVAQPQHF
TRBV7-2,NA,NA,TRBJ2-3,TGTGCCAGCAGCTCGGCGAAGATAACAGATACGCAGTATTTT,CASSSAKITDTQYF
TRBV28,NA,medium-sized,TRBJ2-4,TGTGCCAGCAGTCCCCCGACGAGCCTAGCCAAAAACATTCAGTACTTC,CASSPPTSLAKNIQYF
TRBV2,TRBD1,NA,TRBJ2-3,TGTGCCAGCAGTGAACTCGGGACAGGGGGCCTAGATACGCAGTATTTT,CASSELGTGGLDTQYF
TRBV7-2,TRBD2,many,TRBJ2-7,TGTGCCAGCAGCGGCGGGCTAGCGGGAAGCTACTACGAGCAGTACTTC,CASSGGLAGSYYEQYF
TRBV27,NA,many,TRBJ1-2,TGTGCCAGCAGTTTAAAGCAGGGTAGCTATGGCTACACCTTC,CASSLKQGSYGYTF
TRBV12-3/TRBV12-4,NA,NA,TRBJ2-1,TGTGCCAGCAGTCCCGGGGGTTTCAATGAGCAGTTCTTC,CASSPGGFNEQFF
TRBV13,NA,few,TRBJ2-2,TGTGCCAGCAGCTTATTTCCCGGGGAGCTGTTTTTT,CASSLFPGELFF
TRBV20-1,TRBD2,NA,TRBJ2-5,TGCAGTGCTAGAGACCTCTGGACTAGCTCAGAGACCCAGTACTTC,CSARDLWTSSETQYF
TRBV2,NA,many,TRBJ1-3,TGTGCCAGCAGTGAAGAGCTGTTCAGATTCTCTGGAAACACCATATATTTT,CASSEELFRFSGNTIYF
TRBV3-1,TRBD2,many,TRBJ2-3,TGTGCCAGCAGTTCCCGGGGACTACCGCGGGTAGATACGCAGTATTTT,CASSSRGLPRVDTQYF
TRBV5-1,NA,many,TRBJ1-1,TGCGCCAGCAGCTTGGCGGACCTGAACACTGAAGCTTTCTTT,CASSLADLNTEAFF